One TCR beta chain is described in this entry. This entry is derived from a study of CD8 T cells in Susac syndrome. V lost 10 bases to trimming and J lost 5 bases, with 23 bases between them. From germline, CDR1 is MNHEY and CDR2 SVGEGT. The CDR3 is made up of 15 amino acids. Relapsing-remitting disease, either stable or active, was present in the treatment-naive patients who were the multiple sclerosis controls. It was negative isolation that provided the CD8+ and CD4+ T cells, whereas TEMRA cells were enriched by FACS. The RNA input was roughly 0.45 to 1 ug, and it was reverse transcribed with random hexamers. Amplification of TCR beta CDR3 used immunoSEQ multiplex PCR across 54 Vbeta and 13 Jbeta. TCRdb itself ran the immunoSEQ multiplex PCR reads through MiXCR, one entry per CDR3 protein. The profile covers over 300,000 distinct CDR3 sequences, with about 92% appearing a single time and more than 0.06% taken by the ten largest.

The genes are TRBV6-2 or TRBV6-3 and TRBJ2-5; D gene uncertain. The sequencing input was CD4+ T cells from PBMCs. The receptor's source is a human donor with multiple sclerosis. The CDR3 coding sequence is TGTGCCACCTCGTGGACCCGCTCTGTTCGGGAGACCCAGTACTTC. It yields the protein CATSWTRSVRETQYF.